The next 10 T cell receptor beta chains were all read from a single sample in a study of cytomegalovirus exposure and HLA in healthy donors. The PCR made use of 60 Vbeta and 13 Jbeta primers. Assay used: immunoSEQ multiplex PCR; TCRdb lists only in-frame clones, some missing. The profile shows under 150,000 clones, about 84% of them singletons. Material for sequencing was PBMCs. The receptors were sampled from a boy aged 5-17 years in good health and CMV-seronegative.

This clone was recorded only once. The chain combines TRBV30 with TRBJ2-7; 7 positions agree with TRBD1. V lost 3 bases and J lost 7; bases outside the gene matches: 12. The germline gives CDR1 GTSNPN, CDR2 SVGIG (reference sequence). The CDR3 is 14 residues long. CDR3 amino acids: CAWSMTGILGEQYF. The CDR3 nucleotides read TGTGCCTGGAGCATGACAGGGATTTTGGGGGAGCAGTACTTC.

The rearrangement joins TRBV2 to TRBJ1-2; no definite D call. Trimming shortened V by 4 bases and J by 5 bases, and 8 bases separated the two germline ends. CDR1 SNHLY and CDR2 FYNNEI come from the germline V gene. This CDR3 region has 12 residues. This chain's CDR3 is CASSGSGYGYTF. As DNA, the CDR3 is TGTGCCAGCAGTGGTTCGGGGTATGGCTACACCTTC.

This chain joins TRBV11-3 and TRBJ2-3, with 7 nucleotides matching TRBD1. The CDR3 has 16 amino acids. CDR1 and CDR2 from the germline V gene are SGHNT and YENEEA. V gave up 5 bases and J gave up 0 bases; unmatched junction bases: 8. This CDR3 is CASSPWTGQSTDTQYF. CDR3 sequence (DNA): TGTGCCAGCAGCCCTTGGACAGGACAAAGCACAGATACGCAGTATTTT.

This clone was seen just once. This rearrangement joins TRBV19 to TRBJ1-5; D is possibly TRBD1 (6 bases). V dropped 5 bases and J dropped 7 bases, with 15 bases sitting between them. CDR3 length: 14 amino acids. Germline CDR1 is LNHDA and CDR2 is SQIVND (reference sequence). CDR3 coding DNA: TGTGCCAGTAGTGTTATACAGGGTTTACAGCCCCAGCATTTT. Translation: CASSVIQGLQPQHF.

This chain joins TRBV6-5 and TRBJ1-6, with a tentative D call TRBD1 (5 bases). With 7 bases removed from V and 5 bases from J, the gap between germline ends came to 9 bases. Germline V CDR1 and CDR2: MNHEY, SVGAGI. This CDR3 spans 13 amino acids. CDR3 sequence: CASKGRNNSPLHF. CDR3 in DNA: TGTGCCAGCAAGGGGCGGAATAATTCACCCCTCCACTTT.

This rearrangement joins TRBV10-3 to TRBJ1-6, with 8 nucleotides matching TRBD1. V lost 4 bases and J lost 10; bases outside the gene matches: 9. The CDR3 loop spans 15 amino acids. Germline V gene data show CDR1 as ENHRY and CDR2 as SYGVKD. The CDR3 protein is CAISAEDRVGSPLHF. Here the CDR3 DNA reads TGTGCCATCAGTGCCGAGGACAGGGTGGGCTCACCCCTCCACTTT.

V and J are TRBV19 and TRBJ2-1; 11 bases match TRBD2. Trimming at V came to 7 bases and at J to 5 bases, leaving 7 bases not matched to a gene. This CDR3 is 15 amino acids long. The V gene's germline CDR1 is LNHDA and CDR2 SQIVND (reference sequence). The chain's CDR3 is CASTQTSGVHNEQFF. The CDR3 nucleotides read TGTGCCAGTACCCAGACTAGCGGGGTCCACAATGAGCAGTTCTTC.

The chain is built from TRBV29-1 and TRBJ1-2, with TRBD1 identical over 8 bases. With V trimmed by 7 bases and J by 7 bases, 8 bases remained unmatched. The CDR3 contains 12 residues. Germline CDR1 and CDR2: SQVTM and ANQGSEA. CDR3 sequence reads: CSAEGQGPGYTF. The CDR3 DNA sequence: TGCAGCGCCGAAGGACAGGGTCCTGGCTACACCTTC.

The V and J genes are TRBV18 and TRBJ2-3, with 10 bases identical to TRBD2. Losses at the gene ends were 2 bases for V and 3 bases for J; bases not matched to a gene: 5. This CDR3 region has 16 residues. CDR1 and CDR2 from the germline V gene are KGHSH and LQKENI. CDR3 coding DNA: TGTGCCAGCTCACCAGGCCTAGCGGGAGCGACAGATACGCAGTATTTT. This sequence encodes CASSPGLAGATDTQYF.

This clone was seen a single time. The rearrangement uses TRBV11-3 and TRBJ2-1, with TRBD1 matching 8 bases. The CDR3 runs to 15 residues. The germline CDR1 and CDR2 sequences are SGHNT and YENEEA. J lost 4 bases, V lost 5 bases, and 7 bases had no gene match. As DNA, the CDR3 is TGTGCCAGCAGCCGGAGACAGGGGCCGTACAATGAGCAGTTCTTC. Translation: CASSRRQGPYNEQFF.